The T cell receptor (beta chain) described here comes from a study of monozygotic twins with inflammatory bowel disease. Study-level points and caveats: People with IBD had fewer clonotypes in common with others than healthy twins did, especially with disease activity. Repertoire similarity did not differ between concordant and discordant twins, possibly owing to limited power.

About this clonotype: Its antigen remains unidentified.

Reprocessing the 5' RACE reads, TCRdb reports a single entry for every CDR3 protein and omits DNA. The table lists a few hundred thousand distinct CDR3 sequences, with around 1.5% in the top ten. Germline loops: CDR1 SGHRS, CDR2 YFSETQ. The CDR3 sequence is 14 residues long. Blood was collected, roughly 2.4 ml per donor. Investigators extracted total RNA from whole blood and did not sort T cells. The chain uses TRBV5-1 and TRBJ1-4; TCRdb reports TRBD1, a call that lacks DNA to check it against. The sample taken for sequencing was blood. The origin of this receptor is a human donor with ulcerative colitis or Crohn's disease, or a healthy co-twin of an affected twin (not recorded which). CDR3 loop: CASSLDGTSEKLFF.